Below, 14 T cell receptor beta chains from the same sample are listed, as sequenced in a study of T cell clones after liver transplantation. Profiling relied on immunoSEQ multiplex PCR, and the TCRdb table lists in-frame clones only, not all of them. The sample records over 70,000 clones, 75% to 90% being singletons. The specimen was CD4+ T cells from blood, collected 12 months after liver transplant. Every receptor here comes from a human patient who received a liver transplant. Some T cells may originate from the graft donor.

The V call is TRBV5-1, the J call TRBJ1-3; weak D call: TRBD1 (5 bases). In germline, CDR1 is SGHRS, CDR2 YFSETQ. The V end lost 2 bases, the J end lost 1 base, and 10 bases lay between the germline ends. The CDR3 is 15 residues long. This CDR3 is CASSFNGASGNTIYF. For the CDR3, the DNA is TGCGCCAGCAGCTTTAACGGGGCGTCTGGAAACACCATATATTTT.

V is TRBV19 and J is TRBJ1-5, with TRBD1 as a possible D gene (5 bases). Per germline, CDR1 LNHDA and CDR2 SQIVND (reference sequence). The V and J ends lost 1 base and 6 bases respectively, with 16 bases between them. This CDR3 spans 16 amino acids. CDR3 coding DNA: TGTGCCAGTAGTATAGGGGGGTCCAGGAACGGTCAGCCCCAGCATTTT. Translated: CASSIGGSRNGQPQHF.

CDR3 amino acids: CASSLAGDVTFF. The CDR3 nucleotides read TGTGCCAGCAGCTTAGCGGGGGACGTAACGTTCTTC. This chain joins TRBV7-9 and TRBJ2-1; D is perhaps TRBD1 or TRBD2 (5 bases each). Trimming left V 0 bases short and J 15 bases short, with 12 bases between. The CDR3 is made up of 12 amino acids. CDR1 is SEHNR and CDR2 is FQNEAQ in the germline V gene (reference sequence).

The rearrangement joins TRBV29-1 to TRBJ2-3; D might be TRBD2 (6 bases). The CDR3 spans 15 residues. Germline assignment: CDR1 SQVTM and CDR2 ANQGSEA. V was trimmed by 5 bases and J by 4 bases, leaving 19 bases between them. CDR3 sequence (DNA): TGCAGCGTTACTCGGGACTCGTCCCCGGCAGATACGCAGTATTTT. As protein: CSVTRDSSPADTQYF.

This clone was seen more than once but under ten times. The chain employs TRBV28 and TRBJ2-2, with a possible D match to TRBD1 (5 bases). The germline V and J ends were trimmed by 3 bases and 3 bases, with 14 bases remaining between them. The CDR3 runs 16 residues. CDR1 and CDR2 from the germline V gene are MDHEN and SYDVKM. CDR3 sequence (DNA): TGTGCCAGCAGTTTTGCGGACAAAAGACACACCGGGGAGCTGTTTTTT. This encodes CASSFADKRHTGELFF.

This chain links TRBV27 with TRBJ2-2; 8 bases agree with TRBD2. The length of the CDR3 is 19 residues. CDR1 is MNHEY, CDR2 SMNVEV, per germline (reference sequence). Trimming cost V 3 bases and J 0 bases; bases outside gene matches: 12. The CDR3 loop reads CASSFNLAGWNPNTGELFF. The CDR3 region has the DNA TGTGCCAGCAGTTTTAACCTAGCGGGCTGGAACCCGAACACCGGGGAGCTGTTTTTT.

This clone was counted only a few times. The chain uses TRBV27 and TRBJ2-6; D unclear. Germline V gives CDR1 MNHEY, CDR2 SMNVEV (reference sequence). V shed 3 bases and J shed 0 bases, with 3 bases lying between them. This CDR3 comprises 14 residues. Here the CDR3 reads CASSFHSGANVLTF. The CDR3 coding sequence is TGTGCCAGCAGTTTCCACTCTGGGGCCAACGTCCTGACTTTC.

The chain links TRBV19 to TRBJ1-2, with 9 bases matching TRBD1. This CDR3 region has 14 residues. V dropped 4 bases and J dropped 4; count of bases not matched to a gene: 4. In germline, CDR1 is LNHDA, CDR2 SQIVND (reference sequence). The CDR3 DNA reads as TGTGCCAGTAGTAATGACAGGGGGTTCTATGGCTACACCTTC. As protein: CASSNDRGFYGYTF.

The chain joins TRBV9 to TRBJ2-5, with TRBD1 as a possible D gene (6 bases). The CDR3 covers 14 residues. From germline, CDR1 is SGDLS and CDR2 YYNGEE. Trimming left V 0 bases short and J 2 bases short, with 8 bases between. The CDR3 loop reads CASSVGGQQETQYF. The CDR3 bases are TGTGCCAGCAGCGTAGGGGGACAACAAGAGACCCAGTACTTC. The entire variable domain, with the rest obtained from reference TRBV9 and TRBJ2-5, is as follows: DSGVTQTPKHLITATGQRVTLRCSPRSGDLSVYWYQQSLDQGLQFLIQYYNGEERAKGNILERFSAQQFPDLHSELNLSSLELGDSALYFCASSVGGQQETQYFGPGTRLLVL.

A single count supports this clone. This rearrangement joins TRBV4-3 to TRBJ2-2; 9 bases line up with TRBD1. This CDR3 contains 18 residues. Trimming at V came to 1 base and at J to 0 bases, leaving 6 bases not matched to a gene. CDR1 and CDR2 (germline): LGHNA, YSLEER. The CDR3 sequence: CASSQAVQGAANTGELFF. As DNA, the CDR3 is TGCGCCAGCAGCCAAGCAGTACAGGGGGCAGCGAACACCGGGGAGCTGTTTTTT.

The chain has TRBV7-9 and TRBJ1-2; D is perhaps TRBD1 (6 bases). Trimming pared 2 bases from V and 2 bases from J, leaving 6 bases between. Germline V gene lookup returns CDR1 SEHNR and CDR2 FQNEAQ (reference sequence). The CDR3 length is 13 residues. The CDR3 DNA follows: TGTGCCAGCAGCTTACAGGGGAACTATGGCTACACCTTC. Its protein product is CASSLQGNYGYTF.

The chain employs TRBV6-4 and TRBJ2-1; 7 bases are a match to TRBD2. The CDR3 has 15 amino acids. V was clipped by 3 bases and J by 2 bases; unmatched bases: 4. The germline V gene encodes CDR1 MRHNA and CDR2 SNTAGT. The CDR3 region has the DNA TGTGCCAGCAGTGAAGAAGCGGGACCCTACAATGAGCAGTTCTTC. Translated, it gives CASSEEAGPYNEQFF.

J is TRBJ2-3 and V is TRBV7-9; possible D gene TRBD2, 5 bases. CDR1 SEHNR and CDR2 FQNEAQ come from the germline V gene (reference sequence). The CDR3 spans 14 residues. V gave up 5 bases and J gave up 3 bases, with 12 bases separating them. The CDR3 DNA follows: TGTGCCAGCAGCCATACTAGTTCTACAGATACGCAGTATTTT. Encoded protein: CASSHTSSTDTQYF.

V is TRBV28 and J is TRBJ1-1; no definite D call. Trimming took 3 bases from V and 1 from J, leaving 12 bases between them. The CDR3 runs 15 residues. Germline V gene lookup returns CDR1 MDHEN and CDR2 SYDVKM. CDR3 DNA: TGTGCCAGCAGTTTCCACCAGATCCGGAACACTGAAGCTTTCTTT. This codes for CASSFHQIRNTEAFF.